In its sample, the clone carrying this T cell receptor beta chain was seen a few times. The antigen remains undetermined. Each gene name is a mouse one. The read ends 4 residues shy of where the CDR3 ends; the end is completed using the germline J gene. RNA extraction and reverse transcription yielded cDNA as sequencing template. This table comes from immunoSEQ multiplex PCR, and its TCRdb copy is limited to in-frame clones, with some not included. Altogether around 290,000 clones were found in the sample, and no singletons occur. This sample was included in a study of CD8+ T cells in alopecia areata. Study background: Grafted skin came from C3H/HeJ donors with spontaneous alopecia (roughly 6-13 months old) and was placed on roughly 7-11-week-old female C3H/HeJ mice.

The CDR3 sequence is 14 residues long. Germline V gives CDR1 LGHNA, CDR2 YNLKQL (reference sequence). Broader study findings: Mice gave a clearer picture of TCR sharing than patients did, possibly for HLA-related reasons. Normal scalp showed lower clonality than lesional scalp, especially alopecia totalis/universalis. Normal skin's resident alphabeta T cells are also sequenced in scalp samples.

Sorting of pooled cutaneous lymph node cells used CD4, CD8alpha, NKG2D, NKG2ACE and other markers. The clonotype comes from a C3H/HeJ mouse with alopecia areata. The MHC haplotype of this mouse line is H2-k. The sequenced sample was CD4+ T cells sorted from a lymph node. This sequence joins TRBV5 and TRBJ2-5, with unresolved D. The CDR3 protein is CASSQEEREDTQYF. The CDR3 DNA, read in part, is TGTGCCAGCAGCCAAGAGGAGAGGGAAGAC.